Listed below are T cell receptor beta chains from one sample, sequenced in a study of Ad26.COV2.S vaccination and SARS-CoV-2 variants. Sequencing used immunoSEQ multiplex PCR; TCRdb keeps in-frame clones, though not all of them. Of 360,000 or so clones listed, around 90% are singletons. Sequencing was performed on peripheral blood, taken in a trial of Ad26.COV2.S vaccine versus placebo. The receptors derive from a person between 18 and 59 years old who received the Ad26.COV2.S COVID-19 vaccine or a placebo. Each CDR3 is given with its conserved first and last residue. A D gene is named only where the DNA matches it firmly. Size is stated for part of the rows, as once, few or many counts, or as a class when the clone is expanded.

size	V	D	J	CDR3	DNA
once	TRBV7-2	NA	TRBJ2-7	CASSLGGPYEQYF	TGTGCCAGCAGCTTAGGGGGCCCCTACGAGCAGTACTTC
NA	TRBV29-1	NA	TRBJ2-7	CSVVWGAAYEQYF	TGCAGCGTTGTTTGGGGCGCGGCGTACGAGCAGTACTTC
NA	TRBV7-6	TRBD2	TRBJ2-5	CASSLTSGGYETQYF	TGTGCCAGCAGCTTAACTAGCGGGGGGTATGAGACCCAGTACTTC
NA	TRBV3-1/TRBV3-2	TRBD1	TRBJ1-6	CASSQIPGQVRNNSPLHF	TGTGCCAGCAGCCAGATCCCCGGACAGGTCCGGAATAATTCACCCCTCCACTTT
NA	TRBV18	TRBD1	TRBJ1-6	CASSPKTGNNSPLHF	TGTGCCAGCTCACCAAAGACAGGGAATAATTCACCCCTCCACTTT
NA	TRBV6-5	NA	TRBJ1-2	CASTKGPARGYTF	TGTGCCAGCACCAAAGGACCAGCCAGGGGCTACACCTTC
NA	TRBV5-1	NA	TRBJ2-7	CASSTGQREQYF	TGCGCCAGCAGCACCGGACAACGGGAGCAGTACTTC
NA	TRBV10-3	NA	TRBJ2-7	CAISESEGSDEQYF	TGTGCCATCAGTGAGTCGGAGGGAAGCGACGAGCAGTACTTC
NA	TRBV9	NA	TRBJ1-6	CASSSLTGDNSPLHF	TGTGCCAGCAGCTCCCTTACGGGGGACAATTCACCCCTCCACTTT
NA	TRBV2	TRBD1	TRBJ1-6	CAGTGEGGSPLHF	TGTGCCGGCACAGGGGAAGGAGGTTCACCCCTCCACTTT
NA	TRBV30	TRBD1	TRBJ2-1	CAFRDRGLGNYNEQFF	TGTGCCTTCCGGGACAGGGGGCTAGGGAACTACAATGAGCAGTTCTTC
NA	TRBV11-2	NA	TRBJ1-1	CASSLVGAAEYTEAFF	TGTGCCAGCAGCTTAGTTGGGGCCGCAGAATACACTGAAGCTTTCTTT
NA	TRBV30	NA	TRBJ2-1	CAWTGTSSYNEQFF	TGTGCCTGGACCGGGACTTCCTCCTACAATGAGCAGTTCTTC
NA	TRBV30	NA	TRBJ1-2	CAWSRGGGYTF	TGTGCCTGGAGCAGGGGAGGCGGCTACACCTTC
NA	TRBV5-1	NA	TRBJ2-5	CASSPGQRAYQETQYF	TGCGCCAGCAGTCCCGGACAGAGAGCCTACCAAGAGACCCAGTACTTC
NA	TRBV27	NA	TRBJ2-3	CASRPPGTDTQYF	TGTGCCAGCAGACCTCCAGGCACAGATACGCAGTATTTT
NA	TRBV4-1	NA	TRBJ2-5	CASSQVGGAETQYF	TGCGCCAGCAGCCAAGTAGGGGGGGCAGAGACCCAGTACTTC
NA	TRBV7-2	NA	TRBJ1-5	CASSYRDNQPQHF	TGTGCCAGCAGCTACAGGGACAATCAGCCCCAGCATTTT
NA	TRBV3-1/TRBV3-2	NA	TRBJ1-1	CASSAPLTAWGNTEAFF	TGTGCCAGCAGCGCACCACTCACTGCATGGGGGAACACTGAAGCTTTCTTT
NA	TRBV7-2	TRBD1	TRBJ2-5	CASSQRTGGETQYF	TGTGCCAGCAGCCAAAGGACAGGCGGAGAGACCCAGTACTTC
NA	TRBV3-1/TRBV3-2	NA	TRBJ1-4	CAGGTNEKLFF	TGTGCCGGGGGAACTAATGAAAAACTGTTTTTT
NA	TRBV7-9	NA	TRBJ2-1	CASSSRGRGLYNEQFF	TGTGCCAGCAGCTCTAGGGGCCGCGGCCTTTACAATGAGCAGTTCTTC
NA	TRBV13	TRBD1	TRBJ1-6	CASSTGEGNSPLHF	TGTGCCAGCAGCACAGGGGAAGGGAATTCACCCCTCCACTTT
NA	TRBV5-1	NA	TRBJ1-6	CASSSQGGNSPLHF	TGCGCCAGCAGCTCACAGGGCGGTAATTCACCCCTCCACTTT
NA	TRBV5-1	TRBD1	TRBJ1-1	CASSLSGTGGTEAFF	TGCGCCAGCAGCTTGTCCGGGACAGGGGGCACTGAAGCTTTCTTT
NA	TRBV5-1	TRBD1	TRBJ1-1	CASSLEPGQGAAFF	TGCGCCAGCAGCTTGGAGCCGGGACAGGGGGCGGCTTTCTTT
NA	TRBV18	NA	TRBJ1-5	CASSPTKLNQPQHF	TGTGCCAGCTCACCCACTAAGTTAAATCAGCCCCAGCATTTT
NA	TRBV6-5	TRBD1	TRBJ1-2	CASSRDSIYGYTF	TGTGCCAGCAGTCGGGACAGTATCTATGGCTACACCTTC
NA	TRBV6-1	TRBD1	TRBJ2-2	CASSEARAGGRTGELFF	TGTGCCAGCAGTGAAGCGCGTGCAGGGGGCAGGACCGGGGAGCTGTTTTTT
few	TRBV6-5	NA	TRBJ1-2	CASRARTNYGYTF	TGTGCCAGCAGGGCAAGGACTAACTATGGCTACACCTTC
NA	TRBV5-4	NA	TRBJ1-2	CASSSRVSYGYTF	TGTGCCAGCAGCAGCAGGGTGAGCTATGGCTACACCTTC
NA	TRBV20-1	TRBD2	TRBJ2-7	CSARGGYEQYF	TGCAGTGCCCGGGGGGGCTACGAGCAGTACTTC
NA	TRBV30	NA	TRBJ1-4	CAWSVARVATNEKLFF	TGTGCCTGGAGTGTAGCCAGGGTTGCAACTAATGAAAAACTGTTTTTT
NA	TRBV6-5	NA	TRBJ1-3	CASSYGDSGNTIYF	TGTGCCAGCAGTTACGGGGACTCTGGAAACACCATATATTTT
NA	TRBV6-5	NA	TRBJ1-4	CASSSGQFNEKLFF	TGTGCCAGCAGTTCAGGGCAGTTTAATGAAAAACTGTTTTTT
once	TRBV7-6	TRBD1	TRBJ2-1	CASSLQTGNVGNEQFF	TGTGCCAGCAGCCTTCAGACAGGGAATGTTGGCAATGAGCAGTTCTTC
NA	TRBV7-6	TRBD2	TRBJ2-1	CASSLTSGGPISYNEQFF	TGTGCCAGCAGCTTAACTAGCGGGGGCCCCATCTCCTACAATGAGCAGTTCTTC
NA	TRBV18	NA	TRBJ2-1	CASSPPSLGEQFF	TGTGCCAGCTCACCGCCGTCTCTCGGTGAGCAGTTCTTC
NA	TRBV12-5	NA	TRBJ2-7	CASGTDSSYEQYF	TGTGCTAGTGGCACGGACAGCTCCTACGAGCAGTACTTC